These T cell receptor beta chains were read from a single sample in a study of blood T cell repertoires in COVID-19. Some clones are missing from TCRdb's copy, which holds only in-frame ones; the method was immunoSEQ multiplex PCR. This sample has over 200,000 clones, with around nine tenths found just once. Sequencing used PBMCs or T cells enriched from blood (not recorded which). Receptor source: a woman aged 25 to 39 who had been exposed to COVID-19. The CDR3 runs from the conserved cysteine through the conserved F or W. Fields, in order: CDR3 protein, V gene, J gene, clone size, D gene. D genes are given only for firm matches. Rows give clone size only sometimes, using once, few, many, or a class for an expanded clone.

cdr3_aa: CASSLSTVNYGYTF; v_call: TRBV5-1; j_call: TRBJ1-2; clone_size: once; d_call: -
cdr3_aa: CASSPNFQGYGYTF; v_call: TRBV27; j_call: TRBJ1-2; clone_size: -; d_call: -
cdr3_aa: CATSEGQAGLSGNTIYF; v_call: TRBV24-1; j_call: TRBJ1-3; clone_size: few; d_call: TRBD1
cdr3_aa: CASSHSLLGVTSGVYEQYF; v_call: TRBV4-1; j_call: TRBJ2-7; clone_size: -; d_call: TRBD2
cdr3_aa: CASSLAPFRAGESYEQYF; v_call: TRBV7-6; j_call: TRBJ2-7; clone_size: -; d_call: -
cdr3_aa: CSVEESMNTEAFF; v_call: TRBV29-1; j_call: TRBJ1-1; clone_size: -; d_call: -
cdr3_aa: CASSDGQVNTEAFF; v_call: TRBV10-1; j_call: TRBJ1-1; clone_size: -; d_call: TRBD1
cdr3_aa: CASTEGAGQSSSPLHF; v_call: TRBV19; j_call: TRBJ1-6; clone_size: -; d_call: -
cdr3_aa: CASSYDSATGELFF; v_call: TRBV6-5; j_call: TRBJ2-2; clone_size: -; d_call: -
cdr3_aa: CASSESQAGELFF; v_call: TRBV10-2; j_call: TRBJ2-2; clone_size: -; d_call: -
cdr3_aa: CASRAGVPDTQYF; v_call: TRBV2; j_call: TRBJ2-3; clone_size: few; d_call: -
cdr3_aa: CASSQEHLSYNSPLHF; v_call: TRBV4-1; j_call: TRBJ1-6; clone_size: -; d_call: -
cdr3_aa: CAWSGRTASNQPQHF; v_call: TRBV30; j_call: TRBJ1-5; clone_size: few; d_call: -
cdr3_aa: CAWSGPGTGGDEQYF; v_call: TRBV30; j_call: TRBJ2-7; clone_size: -; d_call: TRBD1
cdr3_aa: CASSLEATGANVLTF; v_call: TRBV11-3; j_call: TRBJ2-6; clone_size: -; d_call: -
cdr3_aa: CASSPLTSPSNSGNTIYF; v_call: TRBV11-2; j_call: TRBJ1-3; clone_size: -; d_call: -
cdr3_aa: CASSPGDRGNYGYTF; v_call: TRBV9; j_call: TRBJ1-2; clone_size: -; d_call: TRBD1
cdr3_aa: CASSDAYGQTYNSPLHF; v_call: TRBV27; j_call: TRBJ1-6; clone_size: -; d_call: -
cdr3_aa: CASTRDRASGELFF; v_call: TRBV10-2; j_call: TRBJ2-2; clone_size: -; d_call: TRBD1
cdr3_aa: CASSQGLAGVNTGELFF; v_call: TRBV4-1; j_call: TRBJ2-2; clone_size: once; d_call: TRBD2
cdr3_aa: CASSQENADSNEKLFF; v_call: TRBV3-1/TRBV3-2; j_call: TRBJ1-4; clone_size: -; d_call: -
cdr3_aa: CASSQVDRTNEQFF; v_call: TRBV3-1/TRBV3-2; j_call: TRBJ2-1; clone_size: -; d_call: -
cdr3_aa: CASSLKGPLNTEAFF; v_call: TRBV11-2; j_call: TRBJ1-1; clone_size: -; d_call: -
cdr3_aa: CASSTPTGSERYTF; v_call: TRBV9; j_call: TRBJ1-2; clone_size: -; d_call: TRBD1
cdr3_aa: CASRSRDSPPSEQYF; v_call: TRBV5-5; j_call: TRBJ2-7; clone_size: -; d_call: TRBD1
cdr3_aa: CASSFTERSPLHF; v_call: TRBV7-2; j_call: TRBJ1-6; clone_size: -; d_call: -
cdr3_aa: CASKQQGETQYF; v_call: TRBV12-3/TRBV12-4; j_call: TRBJ2-5; clone_size: few; d_call: TRBD1
cdr3_aa: CAWSMTGALSYEQYF; v_call: TRBV30; j_call: TRBJ2-7; clone_size: -; d_call: TRBD1
cdr3_aa: CATQQGISYNSPLHF; v_call: TRBV6-5; j_call: TRBJ1-6; clone_size: -; d_call: -
cdr3_aa: CATLATGVVMEQFF; v_call: TRBV2; j_call: TRBJ2-1; clone_size: once; d_call: TRBD1
cdr3_aa: CSAPTGGANYF; v_call: TRBV20-1; j_call: TRBJ2-5; clone_size: -; d_call: TRBD2
cdr3_aa: CASRVGLAGGGTQYF; v_call: TRBV2; j_call: TRBJ2-3; clone_size: -; d_call: TRBD2
cdr3_aa: CASRGRGSNQPQHF; v_call: TRBV19; j_call: TRBJ1-5; clone_size: -; d_call: -
cdr3_aa: CASSIRGEQFF; v_call: TRBV19; j_call: TRBJ2-1; clone_size: -; d_call: -
cdr3_aa: CASRPTGVNQPQHF; v_call: TRBV27; j_call: TRBJ1-5; clone_size: -; d_call: TRBD1
cdr3_aa: CASRATGEAEQFF; v_call: TRBV6-5; j_call: TRBJ2-1; clone_size: -; d_call: -
cdr3_aa: CSVESGFGYTF; v_call: TRBV29-1; j_call: TRBJ1-2; clone_size: -; d_call: -
cdr3_aa: CASSQDARSQGSPLHF; v_call: TRBV4-2; j_call: TRBJ1-6; clone_size: -; d_call: -
cdr3_aa: CASSPSSGEAFF; v_call: TRBV7-8; j_call: TRBJ1-1; clone_size: -; d_call: -
cdr3_aa: CASSVGGNPYNEQFF; v_call: TRBV9; j_call: TRBJ2-1; clone_size: -; d_call: -
cdr3_aa: CASSGQGGTDGYTF; v_call: TRBV2; j_call: TRBJ1-2; clone_size: -; d_call: TRBD1
cdr3_aa: CSVESPSGPSGANVLTF; v_call: TRBV29-1; j_call: TRBJ2-6; clone_size: -; d_call: -
cdr3_aa: CASQGQASGYTF; v_call: TRBV19; j_call: TRBJ1-2; clone_size: few; d_call: TRBD1
cdr3_aa: CAISDFRVSGNTIYF; v_call: TRBV10-3; j_call: TRBJ1-3; clone_size: -; d_call: -
cdr3_aa: CASTGTGDGYGYTF; v_call: TRBV9; j_call: TRBJ1-2; clone_size: -; d_call: TRBD1
cdr3_aa: CASSPGLETDTQYF; v_call: TRBV11-2; j_call: TRBJ2-3; clone_size: -; d_call: TRBD2
cdr3_aa: CATRTGGNEKLFF; v_call: TRBV15; j_call: TRBJ1-4; clone_size: -; d_call: -
cdr3_aa: CASSVIELTANTEAFF; v_call: TRBV2; j_call: TRBJ1-1; clone_size: -; d_call: -
cdr3_aa: CASSPAPGGETQYF; v_call: TRBV18; j_call: TRBJ2-5; clone_size: -; d_call: TRBD2
cdr3_aa: CASSPRQSESPLHF; v_call: TRBV5-8; j_call: TRBJ1-6; clone_size: -; d_call: -
cdr3_aa: CASSTGQGTNYGYTF; v_call: TRBV5-1; j_call: TRBJ1-2; clone_size: -; d_call: TRBD1
cdr3_aa: CASSQDTAGDDNEQFF; v_call: TRBV3-1/TRBV3-2; j_call: TRBJ2-1; clone_size: -; d_call: TRBD2
cdr3_aa: CAISVDTYGYTF; v_call: TRBV10-3; j_call: TRBJ1-2; clone_size: -; d_call: -
cdr3_aa: CASSREQGEATEAFF; v_call: TRBV4-1; j_call: TRBJ1-1; clone_size: -; d_call: TRBD1
cdr3_aa: CASSPMTSGFTYEQYF; v_call: TRBV27; j_call: TRBJ2-7; clone_size: -; d_call: TRBD2
cdr3_aa: CASSRGGEVYGYTF; v_call: TRBV3-1/TRBV3-2; j_call: TRBJ1-2; clone_size: -; d_call: -
cdr3_aa: CASSQEGLGYNEQFF; v_call: TRBV14; j_call: TRBJ2-1; clone_size: -; d_call: -
cdr3_aa: CASSPNPPKWQYFSYNSPLHF; v_call: TRBV18; j_call: TRBJ1-6; clone_size: -; d_call: -